Following are 10 T cell receptor beta chains from one sample sequenced in a study of blood T cell repertoires in COVID-19. The assay was immunoSEQ multiplex PCR, and TCRdb's table has in-frame clones only and misses some. The sample holds 100,000 or so clones, around 86% seen once. The sample was PBMCs or T cells enriched from blood (not recorded which). All receptors derive from a woman aged 45-65 years who had recovered from COVID-19.

This rearrangement joins TRBV18 to TRBJ1-1; 8 nucleotides line up with TRBD1. Germline trimming cut 5 bases from V and 3 bases from J; bases unmatched to any gene: 2. This CDR3 is 13 amino acids long. From germline, CDR1 is KGHSH and CDR2 LQKENI. The CDR3 region is CASSEDRDTEAFF. The CDR3 nucleotides are TGTGCCAGCTCAGAGGACAGGGACACTGAAGCTTTCTTT.

This clone was observed a few times. V and J are TRBV24-1 and TRBJ2-7, with 9 bases matching TRBD1. This CDR3 is 15 amino acids long. Trimming at V came to 3 bases and at J to 3 bases, leaving 5 bases not matched to a gene. The V gene's germline CDR1 is KGHDR and CDR2 SFDVKD. CDR3 bases: TGTGCCACCAGTGATGAGGGGGACAGGGACTACGAGCAGTACTTC. Translating gives CATSDEGDRDYEQYF.

The CDR3, as DNA: TGTGCCTGGGATTCGACAGGAACCTACGAGCAGTACTTC. Translating gives CAWDSTGTYEQYF. The chain recombines TRBV30 with TRBJ2-7, with a weak D call TRBD1 (6 bases). The V gene lost 5 bases and the J gene lost 2 bases, with 13 bases spanning the gap. Looked up from germline, CDR1 is GTSNPN and CDR2 is SVGIG (reference sequence). The CDR3 is 13 amino acids.

The chain combines TRBV5-1 with TRBJ2-1; 12 bases map to TRBD2. CDR3 length: 14 amino acids. CDR1 is SGHRS, CDR2 YFSETQ, per germline. J gave up 9 bases and V 4 bases, and 5 bases lay outside the gene matches. The DNA of the CDR3 is TGCGCCAGCAGCCAGACTAGCGGGAGAGGTGAGCAGTTCTTC. Translated: CASSQTSGRGEQFF.

The chain has TRBV6-2 or TRBV6-3 and TRBJ2-5, with 8 bases that match TRBD2. Germline V gene data show CDR1 as MNHEY and CDR2 as SVGEGT. The CDR3 has 17 residues. After removal of 5 bases from V and 2 bases from J, the junction contained 13 bases not matched to a gene. CDR3 sequence (DNA): TGTGCCAGCAGTCCCGGTTCTCGGGGGGGCGTACAAGAGACCCAGTACTTC. Encoded protein: CASSPGSRGGVQETQYF.

The CDR3 is CASSPGTGYYEQFF. Here the CDR3 DNA reads TGTGCCAGCAGCCCCGGGACAGGGTACTATGAGCAGTTCTTC. The chain has TRBV5-4 and TRBJ2-1, with TRBD1 identical over 9 bases. The length of the CDR3 is 14 residues. Germline CDR1 and CDR2: SGHNT and YYREEE (reference sequence). V gave up 4 bases and J gave up 8 bases; unmatched junction bases: 7.

There are a few counts of this clone. The rearrangement links TRBV5-4 to TRBJ2-2; 11 nucleotides line up with TRBD2. Germline trimming cut 4 bases from V and 7 bases from J; bases unmatched to any gene: 15. Germline loops: CDR1 SGHNT, CDR2 YYREEE (reference sequence). The CDR3 has 18 amino acids. CDR3 nucleotides: TGTGCCAGCAGCGACTGGGCTAGCGGGGGGATCAGGGACGGGGAGCTGTTTTTT. It encodes CASSDWASGGIRDGELFF.

This chain connects TRBV27 to TRBJ1-6; D gene unclear. This CDR3 is built from 15 residues. The germline V and J ends were trimmed by 5 bases and 5 bases, with 13 bases remaining between them. Germline CDR1 MNHEY, CDR2 SMNVEV (reference sequence). In DNA, the CDR3 is TGTGCCAGCAGTACATCAAAGAACGATAATTCACCCCTCCACTTT. Translating gives CASSTSKNDNSPLHF.

This rearrangement joins TRBV19 to TRBJ1-1; TRBD1 agrees at 8 bases. CDR3 length: 13 residues. Germline V gene data show CDR1 as LNHDA and CDR2 as SQIVND (reference sequence). V lost 5 bases, J lost 3 bases, and 2 bases stayed unmatched. The CDR3 nucleotides are TGTGCCAGTAGTGCAGGGGGCCACACTGAAGCTTTCTTT. Translated: CASSAGGHTEAFF.

The V gene is TRBV28, the J gene TRBJ2-7; D might be TRBD2 (6 bases). Germline V gives CDR1 MDHEN, CDR2 SYDVKM. Trimming took off 5 bases at V and 2 bases at J, with 16 bases between the two ends. The CDR3 runs to 15 residues. This chain's CDR3 is CASSPPWGVAYEQYF. DNA of the CDR3: TGTGCCAGCAGTCCCCCTTGGGGGGTTGCCTACGAGCAGTACTTC.